The T cell receptor (beta chain) described here comes from a study of blood T cell repertoires in COVID-19. The wider study: Italy, Spain and the United States were the sources of the convalescent and acute COVID-19 samples. Sources were T cells, B-cell-depleted T cells, or PBMCs; the material itself was cDNA or gDNA.

Original methodology: Reference gene primers were amplified, and this amplification served to estimate nucleated cell counts. Profiling relied on immunoSEQ multiplex PCR, and the TCRdb table lists in-frame clones only, not all of them. V, J and clone size derive from that table, while D and trimming were established from the DNA sequence. The sample has about 95,000 clones; over 80% are singletons. Between the trimmed V and J ends, which lost 2 bases and 9 bases, there was a span of 17 bases. Germline assignment: CDR1 SGHVS and CDR2 FQNEAQ. CDR3 length: 15 amino acids. Sequencing input: peripheral blood. The gene calls are TRBV7-8 and TRBJ2-1; D may be TRBD2 (6 bases). The sequence was collected from a woman in her fifties or sixties in a cohort sampled during active COVID-19. CDR3 in amino acids: CASSLNGGLLGEQFF. CDR3 coding DNA: TGTGCCAGCAGCTTAAACGGGGGACTCCTCGGTGAGCAGTTCTTC.